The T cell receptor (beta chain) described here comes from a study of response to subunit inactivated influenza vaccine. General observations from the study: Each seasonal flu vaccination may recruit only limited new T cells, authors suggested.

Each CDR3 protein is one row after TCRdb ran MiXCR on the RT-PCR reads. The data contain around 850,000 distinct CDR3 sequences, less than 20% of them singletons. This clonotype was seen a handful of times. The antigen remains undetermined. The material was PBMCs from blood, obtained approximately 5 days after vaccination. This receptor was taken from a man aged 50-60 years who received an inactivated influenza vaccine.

DNA of the CDR3: TGCGCCAGCAGCCAAGATTCTCAGGGCGACGAGCAGTACTTC. This codes for CASSQDSQGDEQYF. V is TRBV4-3 and J is TRBJ2-7, with a tentative D call TRBD1 (5 bases). The V gene lost 0 bases and the J gene lost 5 bases, with 11 bases spanning the gap. CDR3 size: 14 residues. CDR1 LGHNA and CDR2 YSLEER come from the germline V gene.